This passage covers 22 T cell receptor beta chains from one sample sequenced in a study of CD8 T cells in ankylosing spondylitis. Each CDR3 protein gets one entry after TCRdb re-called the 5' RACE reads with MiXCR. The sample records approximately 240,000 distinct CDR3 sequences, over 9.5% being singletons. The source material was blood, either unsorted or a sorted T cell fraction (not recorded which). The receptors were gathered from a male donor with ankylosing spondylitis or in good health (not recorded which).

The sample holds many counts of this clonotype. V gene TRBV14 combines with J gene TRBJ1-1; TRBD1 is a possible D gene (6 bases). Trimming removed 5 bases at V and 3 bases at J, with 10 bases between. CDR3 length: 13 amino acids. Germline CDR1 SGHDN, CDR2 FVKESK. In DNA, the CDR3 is TGTGCCAGCAGCGTCCGGACAGACACTGAAGCTTTCTTT. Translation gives CASSVRTDTEAFF.

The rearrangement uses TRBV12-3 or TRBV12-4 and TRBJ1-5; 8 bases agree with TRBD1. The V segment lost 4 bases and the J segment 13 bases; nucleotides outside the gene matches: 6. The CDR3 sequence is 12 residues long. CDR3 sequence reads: CASSSGTGVQHF. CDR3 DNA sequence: TGTGCCAGCAGTTCCGGGACAGGCGTTCAGCATTTT.

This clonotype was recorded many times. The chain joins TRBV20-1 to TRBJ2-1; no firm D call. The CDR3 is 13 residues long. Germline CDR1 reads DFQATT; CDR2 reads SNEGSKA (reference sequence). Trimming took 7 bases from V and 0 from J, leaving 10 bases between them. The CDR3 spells CSGRRSSYNEQFF. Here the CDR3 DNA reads TGCAGTGGCCGTAGGAGCTCCTACAATGAGCAGTTCTTC.

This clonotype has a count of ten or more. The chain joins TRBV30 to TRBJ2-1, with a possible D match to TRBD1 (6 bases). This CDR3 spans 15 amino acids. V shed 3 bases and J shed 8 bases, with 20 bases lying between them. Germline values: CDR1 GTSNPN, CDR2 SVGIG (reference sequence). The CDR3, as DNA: TGTGCCTGGAGAGATACAGGGTGGTCGCGGTATGAGCAGTTCTTC. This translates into CAWRDTGWSRYEQFF.

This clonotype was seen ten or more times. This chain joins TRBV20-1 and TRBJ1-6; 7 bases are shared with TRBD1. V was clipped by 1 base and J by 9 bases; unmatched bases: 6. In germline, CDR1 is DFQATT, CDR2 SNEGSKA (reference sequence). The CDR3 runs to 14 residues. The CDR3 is CSARVAGGGSPLHF. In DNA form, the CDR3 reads TGCAGTGCTAGAGTGGCAGGGGGAGGTTCACCCCTCCACTTT.

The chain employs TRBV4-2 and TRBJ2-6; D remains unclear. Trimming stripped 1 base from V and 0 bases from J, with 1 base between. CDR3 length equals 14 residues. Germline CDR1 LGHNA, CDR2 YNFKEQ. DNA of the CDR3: TGTGCCAGCAGCCAAGCCTCTGGGGCCAACGTCCTGACTTTC. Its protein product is CASSQASGANVLTF.

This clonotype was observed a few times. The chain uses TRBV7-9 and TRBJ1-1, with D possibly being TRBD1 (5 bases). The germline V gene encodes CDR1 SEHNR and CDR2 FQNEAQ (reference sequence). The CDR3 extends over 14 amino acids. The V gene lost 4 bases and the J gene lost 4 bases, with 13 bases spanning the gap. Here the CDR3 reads CASSSHRRGTEAFF. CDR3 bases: TGTGCCAGCAGCTCCCACAGGAGAGGCACTGAAGCTTTCTTT.

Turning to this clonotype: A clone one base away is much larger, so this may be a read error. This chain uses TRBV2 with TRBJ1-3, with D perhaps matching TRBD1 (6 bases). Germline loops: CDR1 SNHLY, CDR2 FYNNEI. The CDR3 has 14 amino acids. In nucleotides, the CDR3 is TGTGCCAGCAGTTCACAGGGCACGGGAGACACCACATATTTT. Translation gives CASSSQGTGDTTYF.

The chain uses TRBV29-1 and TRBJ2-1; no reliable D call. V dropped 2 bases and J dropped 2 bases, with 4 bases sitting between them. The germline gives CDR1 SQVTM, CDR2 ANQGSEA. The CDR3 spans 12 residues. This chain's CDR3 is CSVEFAYNEQFF. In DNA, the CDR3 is TGCAGCGTTGAATTCGCCTACAATGAGCAGTTCTTC.

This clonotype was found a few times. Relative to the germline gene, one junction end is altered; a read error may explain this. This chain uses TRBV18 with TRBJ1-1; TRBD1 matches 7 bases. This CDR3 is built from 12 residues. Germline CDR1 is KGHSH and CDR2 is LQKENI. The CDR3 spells CASSPATGQDLF. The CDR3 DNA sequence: TGTGCCAGCTCACCTGCGACAGGGCAGGATCTCTTT.

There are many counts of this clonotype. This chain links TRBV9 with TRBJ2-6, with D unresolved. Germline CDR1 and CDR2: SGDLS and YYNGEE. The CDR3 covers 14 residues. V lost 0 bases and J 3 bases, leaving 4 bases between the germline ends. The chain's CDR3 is CASSVDFGANVLTF. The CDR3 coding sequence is TGTGCCAGCAGCGTAGACTTTGGGGCCAACGTCCTGACTTTC.

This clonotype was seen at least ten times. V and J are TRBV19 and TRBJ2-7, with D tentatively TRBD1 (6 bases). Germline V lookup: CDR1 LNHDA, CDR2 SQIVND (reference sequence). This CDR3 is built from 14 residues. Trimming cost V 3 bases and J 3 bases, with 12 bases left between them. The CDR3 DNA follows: TGTGCCAGTAGTATCAGCAGGGGTGGCTACGAGCAGTACTTC. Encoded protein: CASSISRGGYEQYF. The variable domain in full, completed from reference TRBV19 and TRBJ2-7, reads DGGITQSPKYLFRKEGQNVTLSCEQNLNHDAMYWYRQDPGQGLRLIYYSQIVNDFQKGDIAEGYSVSREKKESFPLTVTSAQKNPTAFYLCASSISRGGYEQYFGPGTRLTVT.

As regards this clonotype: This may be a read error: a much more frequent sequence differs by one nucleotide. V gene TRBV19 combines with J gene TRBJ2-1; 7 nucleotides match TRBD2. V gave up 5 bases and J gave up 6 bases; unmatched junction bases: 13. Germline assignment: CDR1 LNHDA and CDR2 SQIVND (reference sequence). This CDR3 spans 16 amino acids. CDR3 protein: CASSSFGTNSGNEQFF. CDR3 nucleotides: TGTGCCAGTAGTTCATTCGGGACTAACTCGGGCAATGAGCAGTTCTTC. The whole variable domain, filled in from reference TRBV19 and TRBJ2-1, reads DGGITQSPKYLFRKEGQNVTLSCEQNLNHDAMYWYRQDPGQGLRLIYYSQIVNDFQKGDIAEGYSVSREKKESFPLTVTSAQKNPTAFYLCASSSFGTNSGNEQFFGPGTRLTVL.

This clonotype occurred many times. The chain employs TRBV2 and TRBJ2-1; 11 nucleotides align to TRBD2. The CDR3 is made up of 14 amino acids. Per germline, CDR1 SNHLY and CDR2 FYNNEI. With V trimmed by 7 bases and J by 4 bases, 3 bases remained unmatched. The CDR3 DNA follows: TGTGCCAGCAAAGGGACTAGCGGATACAATGAGCAGTTCTTC. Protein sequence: CASKGTSGYNEQFF. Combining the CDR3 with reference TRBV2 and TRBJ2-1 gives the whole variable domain EPEVTQTPSHQVTQMGQEVILRCVPISNHLYFYWYRQILGQKVEFLVSFYNNEISEKSEIFDDQFSVERPDGSNFTLKIRSTKLEDSAMYFCASKGTSGYNEQFFGPGTRLTVL.

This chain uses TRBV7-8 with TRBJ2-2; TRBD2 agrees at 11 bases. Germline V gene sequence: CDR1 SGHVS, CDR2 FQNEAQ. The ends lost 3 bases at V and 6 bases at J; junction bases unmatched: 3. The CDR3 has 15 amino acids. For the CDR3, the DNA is TGTGCCAGCAGCTTTGTAGCGGGGGGGCCCGGGGAGCTGTTTTTT. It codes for CASSFVAGGPGELFF.

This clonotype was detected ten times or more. The CDR3 DNA reads as TGCGCCAGCAGCCAATGGGCTAGCGGCAGCTCCTACGAGCAGTACTTC. It specifies CASSQWASGSSYEQYF. The V call is TRBV4-1, the J call TRBJ2-7, with 7 bases lining up with TRBD2. Germline CDR1 reads MGHRA; CDR2 reads YSYEKL. This CDR3 is 16 amino acids long. The J segment lost 0 bases and the V segment lost 2 bases, leaving 7 bases of the junction unmatched.

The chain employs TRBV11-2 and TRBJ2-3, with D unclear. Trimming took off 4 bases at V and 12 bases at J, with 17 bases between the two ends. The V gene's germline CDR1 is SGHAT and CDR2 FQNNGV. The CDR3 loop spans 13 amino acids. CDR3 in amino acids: CASSSFKDPNQYF. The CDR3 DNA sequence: TGTGCCAGCAGCTCCTTCAAGGACCCGAACCAGTATTTT.

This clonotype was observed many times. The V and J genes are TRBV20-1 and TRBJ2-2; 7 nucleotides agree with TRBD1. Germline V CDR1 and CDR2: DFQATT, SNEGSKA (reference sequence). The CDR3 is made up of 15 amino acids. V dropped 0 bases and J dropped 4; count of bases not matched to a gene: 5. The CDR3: CSAREEGASTGELFF. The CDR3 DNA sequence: TGCAGTGCTAGAGAAGAGGGGGCGAGCACCGGGGAGCTGTTTTTT.

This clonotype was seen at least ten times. CDR3 protein: CASREARGTEQYF. Here the CDR3 DNA reads TGTGCCAGCAGAGAGGCCCGGGGAACCGAGCAGTACTTC. This chain links TRBV7-9 with TRBJ2-7; maybe TRBD2 (5 bases). V lost 6 bases to trimming and J lost 6 bases, with 15 bases between them. The germline V gene has CDR1 SEHNR and CDR2 FQNEAQ (reference sequence). CDR3 length: 13 residues.

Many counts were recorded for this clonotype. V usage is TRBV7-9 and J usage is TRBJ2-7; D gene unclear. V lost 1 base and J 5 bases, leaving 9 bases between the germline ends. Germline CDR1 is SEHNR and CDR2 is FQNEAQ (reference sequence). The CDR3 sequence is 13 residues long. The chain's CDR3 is CASSLGFPHEQYF. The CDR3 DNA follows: TGTGCCAGCAGCTTAGGATTTCCCCACGAGCAGTACTTC.

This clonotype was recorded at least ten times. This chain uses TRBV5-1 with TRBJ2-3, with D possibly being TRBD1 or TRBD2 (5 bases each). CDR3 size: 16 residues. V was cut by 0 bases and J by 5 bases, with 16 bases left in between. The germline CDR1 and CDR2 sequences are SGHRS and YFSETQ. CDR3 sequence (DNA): TGCGCCAGCAGCTTGGCCGGGACCCTCGAGGTAGATACGCAGTATTTT. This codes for CASSLAGTLEVDTQYF.

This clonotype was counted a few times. In DNA, the CDR3 is TGTGCCTGGAGTGTGGGGCTTAGCTCCTACAATGAGCAGTTCTTC. Protein sequence: CAWSVGLSSYNEQFF. V usage is TRBV30 and J usage is TRBJ2-1, with D possibly matching TRBD1 (5 bases). There are 15 residues in the CDR3. Germline V gives CDR1 GTSNPN, CDR2 SVGIG (reference sequence). Between the trimmed V and J ends, which lost 0 bases and 0 bases, there was a span of 9 bases.